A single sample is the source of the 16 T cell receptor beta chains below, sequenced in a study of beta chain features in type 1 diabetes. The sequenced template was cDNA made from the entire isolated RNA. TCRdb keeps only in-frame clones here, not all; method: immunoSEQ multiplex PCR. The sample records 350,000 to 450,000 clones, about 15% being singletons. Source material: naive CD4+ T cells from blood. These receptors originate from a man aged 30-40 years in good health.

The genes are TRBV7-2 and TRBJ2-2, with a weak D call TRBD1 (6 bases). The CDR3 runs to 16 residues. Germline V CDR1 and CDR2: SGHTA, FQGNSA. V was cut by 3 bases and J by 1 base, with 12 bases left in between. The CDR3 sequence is CASSFGEQGNTGELFF. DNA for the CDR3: TGTGCCAGCAGCTTCGGGGAACAGGGGAACACCGGGGAGCTGTTTTTT.

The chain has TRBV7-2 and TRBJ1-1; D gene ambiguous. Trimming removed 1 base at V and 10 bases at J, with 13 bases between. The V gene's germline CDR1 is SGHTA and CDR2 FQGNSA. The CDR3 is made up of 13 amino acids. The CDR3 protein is CASSLVWRRGAFF. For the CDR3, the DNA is TGTGCCAGCAGCTTAGTCTGGCGACGGGGAGCTTTCTTT. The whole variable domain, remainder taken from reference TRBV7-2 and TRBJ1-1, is GAGVSQSPSNKVTEKGKDVELRCDPISGHTALYWYRQSLGQGLEFLIYFQGNSAPDKSGLPSDRFSAERTGGSVSTLTIQRTQQEDSAVYLCASSLVWRRGAFFGQGTRLTVV.

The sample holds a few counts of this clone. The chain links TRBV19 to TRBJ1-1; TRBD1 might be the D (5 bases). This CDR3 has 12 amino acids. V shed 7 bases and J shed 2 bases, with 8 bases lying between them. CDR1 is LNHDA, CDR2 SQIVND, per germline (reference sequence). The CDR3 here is CASKGLNTEAFF. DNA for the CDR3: TGTGCCAGTAAGGGGCTTAACACTGAAGCTTTCTTT. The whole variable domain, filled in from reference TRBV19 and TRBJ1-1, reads DGGITQSPKYLFRKEGQNVTLSCEQNLNHDAMYWYRQDPGQGLRLIYYSQIVNDFQKGDIAEGYSVSREKKESFPLTVTSAQKNPTAFYLCASKGLNTEAFFGQGTRLTVV.

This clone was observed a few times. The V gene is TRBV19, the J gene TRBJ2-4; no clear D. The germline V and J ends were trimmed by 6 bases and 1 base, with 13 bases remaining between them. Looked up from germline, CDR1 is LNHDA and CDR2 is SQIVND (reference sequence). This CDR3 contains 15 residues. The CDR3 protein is CASSPTVAAKNIQYF. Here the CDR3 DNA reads TGTGCCAGTAGCCCCACTGTGGCGGCCAAAAACATTCAGTACTTC.

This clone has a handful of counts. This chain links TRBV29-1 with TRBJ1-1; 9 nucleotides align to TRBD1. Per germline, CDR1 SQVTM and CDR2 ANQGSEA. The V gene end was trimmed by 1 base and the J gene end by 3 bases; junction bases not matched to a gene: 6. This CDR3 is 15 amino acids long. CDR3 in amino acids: CSVEGIQGADTEAFF. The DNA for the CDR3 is TGCAGCGTTGAAGGGATACAGGGGGCAGACACTGAAGCTTTCTTT.

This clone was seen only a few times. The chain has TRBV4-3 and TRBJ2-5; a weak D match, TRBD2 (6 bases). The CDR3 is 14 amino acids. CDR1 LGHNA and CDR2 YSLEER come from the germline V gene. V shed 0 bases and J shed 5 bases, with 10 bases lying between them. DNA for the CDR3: TGCGCCAGCAGCCAAGATACGGGGGTTGAGACCCAGTACTTC. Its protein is CASSQDTGVETQYF.

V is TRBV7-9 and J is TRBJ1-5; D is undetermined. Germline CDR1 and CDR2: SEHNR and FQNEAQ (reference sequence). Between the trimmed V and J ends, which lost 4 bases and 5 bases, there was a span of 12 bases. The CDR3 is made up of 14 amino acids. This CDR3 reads CASSSGLRDQPQHF. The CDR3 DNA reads TGTGCCAGCAGCTCCGGGCTTCGGGATCAGCCCCAGCATTTT.

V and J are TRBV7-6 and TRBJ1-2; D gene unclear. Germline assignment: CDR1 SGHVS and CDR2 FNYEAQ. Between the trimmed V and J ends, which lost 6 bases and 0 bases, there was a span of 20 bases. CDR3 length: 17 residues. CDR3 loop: CASSSRSLPRANYGYTF. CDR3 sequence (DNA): TGTGCCAGCAGTTCTCGGTCGTTACCTCGAGCTAACTATGGCTACACCTTC.

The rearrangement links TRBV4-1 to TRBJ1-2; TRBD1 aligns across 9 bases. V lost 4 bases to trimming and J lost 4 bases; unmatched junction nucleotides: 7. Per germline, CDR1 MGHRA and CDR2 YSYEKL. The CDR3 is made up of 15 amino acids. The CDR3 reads CASSPTDRGGYGYTF. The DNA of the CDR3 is TGCGCCAGCAGCCCTACGGACAGGGGTGGCTATGGCTACACCTTC.

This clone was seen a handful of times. The CDR3 reads CASTSFGSANGGELFF. CDR3 sequence (DNA): TGTGCCAGTACCTCCTTTGGGTCAGCTAATGGCGGGGAGCTGTTTTTT. The rearrangement joins TRBV19 to TRBJ2-2, with D unclear. V was pared by 7 bases and J by 7 bases, with 22 bases between. Germline values: CDR1 LNHDA, CDR2 SQIVND (reference sequence). This CDR3 contains 16 residues.

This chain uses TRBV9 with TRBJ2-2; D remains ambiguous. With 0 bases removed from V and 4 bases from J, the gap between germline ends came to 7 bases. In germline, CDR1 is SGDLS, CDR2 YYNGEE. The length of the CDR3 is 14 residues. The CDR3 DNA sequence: TGTGCCAGCAGCGTAGAACTAAGCACCGGGGAGCTGTTTTTT. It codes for CASSVELSTGELFF.

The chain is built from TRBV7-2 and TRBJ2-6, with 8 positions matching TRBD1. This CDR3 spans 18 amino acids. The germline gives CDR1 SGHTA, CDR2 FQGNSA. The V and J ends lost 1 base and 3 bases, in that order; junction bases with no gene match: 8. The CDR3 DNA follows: TGTGCCAGCAGCTTAGTGGGCAGGGGGCCGAATGGGGCCAACGTCCTGACTTTC. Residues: CASSLVGRGPNGANVLTF.

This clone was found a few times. The CDR3 reads CASSLEIRRKTQYF. DNA for the CDR3: TGTGCCAGCAGCTTGGAAATTCGGAGAAAGACCCAGTACTTC. J is TRBJ2-5 and V is TRBV7-9, with D uncertain. This CDR3 region has 14 residues. Per germline, CDR1 SEHNR and CDR2 FQNEAQ (reference sequence). Trimming took off 3 bases at V and 6 bases at J, with 14 bases between the two ends. The full variable domain, completed using reference TRBV7-9 and TRBJ2-5, is DTGVSQNPRHKITKRGQNVTFRCDPISEHNRLYWYRQTLGQGPEFLTYFQNEAQLEKSRLLSDRFSAERPKGSFSTLEIQRTEQGDSAMYLCASSLEIRRKTQYFGPGTRLLVL.

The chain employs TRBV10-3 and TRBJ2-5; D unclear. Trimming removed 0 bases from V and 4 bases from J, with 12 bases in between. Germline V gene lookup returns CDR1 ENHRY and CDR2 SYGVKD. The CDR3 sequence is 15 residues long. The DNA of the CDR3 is TGTGCCATCAGTGAGTCGAAGGGCAAACTAGAGACCCAGTACTTC. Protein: CAISESKGKLETQYF.

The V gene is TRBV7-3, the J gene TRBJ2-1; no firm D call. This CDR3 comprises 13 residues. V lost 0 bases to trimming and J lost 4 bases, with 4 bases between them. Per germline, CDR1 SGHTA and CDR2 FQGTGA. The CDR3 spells CASSLTGYNEQFF. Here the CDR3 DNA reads TGTGCCAGCAGCTTAACCGGGTACAATGAGCAGTTCTTC.

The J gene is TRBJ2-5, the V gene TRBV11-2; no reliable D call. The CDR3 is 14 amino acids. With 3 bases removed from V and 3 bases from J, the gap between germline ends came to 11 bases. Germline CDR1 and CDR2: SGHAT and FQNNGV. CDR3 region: CASSFSDGKETQYF. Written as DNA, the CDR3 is TGTGCCAGCAGCTTCAGCGACGGTAAAGAGACCCAGTACTTC. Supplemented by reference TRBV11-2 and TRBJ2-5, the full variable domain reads EAGVAQSPRYKIIEKRQSVAFWCNPISGHATLYWYQQILGQGPKLLIQFQNNGVVDDSQLPKDRFSAERLKGVDSTLKIQPAKLEDSAVYLCASSFSDGKETQYFGPGTRLLVL.